This T cell receptor (beta chain) is drawn from a study of cytomegalovirus exposure and HLA in healthy donors. Study background: The Caucasian-associated ancestry cluster held 65% to 85% of over 350 genotyped donors.

PCR employed 60 Vbeta and 13 Jbeta primers. Clones were sequenced by immunoSEQ multiplex PCR, and TCRdb holds only the in-frame ones, with some missing. Here the sample spans fewer than 85,000 clones, under 80% being singletons. Notes on the study in general: Generally TCR sequences proved uncommon, though certain public TCRs appeared in numerous donors. Common viral pathogens seemed, in a later analysis, to connect with several of the most significant clusters.

This clone was picked up one time. Its specificity is not known. This clonotype originated in a man aged 40-49 years in good health and CMV-seropositive. Specimen: PBMCs.

The CDR3 DNA follows: TGTGCCAGCAGCCGCGAAGGGGGCGCAGATACGCAGTATTTT. Amino acids: CASSREGGADTQYF. The chain is built from TRBV7-2 and TRBJ2-3; TRBD1 aligns across 7 bases. Germline values: CDR1 SGHTA, CDR2 FQGNSA. The CDR3 loop spans 14 amino acids. Trimming cost V 5 bases and J 4 bases; bases outside gene matches: 6.